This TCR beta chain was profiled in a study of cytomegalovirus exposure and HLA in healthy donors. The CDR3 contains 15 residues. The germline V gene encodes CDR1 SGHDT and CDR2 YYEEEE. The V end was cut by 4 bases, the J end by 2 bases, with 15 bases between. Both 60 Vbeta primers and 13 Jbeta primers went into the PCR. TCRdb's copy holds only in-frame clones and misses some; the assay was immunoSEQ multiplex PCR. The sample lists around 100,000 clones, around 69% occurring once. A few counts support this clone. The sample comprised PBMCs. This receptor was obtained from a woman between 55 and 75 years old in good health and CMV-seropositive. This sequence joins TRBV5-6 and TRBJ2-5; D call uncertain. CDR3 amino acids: CASSRGRVTQETQYF. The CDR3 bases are TGTGCCAGCAGCCGAGGCAGAGTGACTCAAGAGACCCAGTACTTC.